One and the same sample provided the 28 T cell receptor beta chains below, sequenced in a study of CD8 T cells in ankylosing spondylitis. TCRdb recomputed calls from the 5' RACE reads with MiXCR, one row per CDR3 protein. In the table there are roughly 300,000 distinct CDR3 sequences, roughly 8% of which are singletons. The study's findings and limits: Within ankylosing spondylitis blood, a TCR beta motif made up of roughly eight highly homologous variants appeared to be characteristic.

Their antigens remain unidentified. What was sequenced was blood, either unsorted or a sorted T cell fraction (not recorded which). The receptor set was obtained from a male donor with ankylosing spondylitis.

This clonotype has a handful of counts. The V call is TRBV18, the J call TRBJ2-7; D is uncertain. The CDR3 is made up of 16 amino acids. Germline V gives CDR1 KGHSH, CDR2 LQKENI. Trimming removed 3 bases at V and 1 base at J, with 16 bases between. In nucleotides, the CDR3 is TGTGCCAGCTCACCGACCTTGGCAGGACCTTCCTACGAGCAGTACTTC. It codes for CASSPTLAGPSYEQYF.

A single count supports this clonotype. The chain joins TRBV24-1 to TRBJ2-1; weak D call: TRBD2 (6 bases). There are 15 residues in the CDR3. Germline lookup yields CDR1 KGHDR and CDR2 SFDVKD. V was trimmed by 7 bases and J by 10 bases, leaving 22 bases between them. The CDR3 loop reads CATRSQGGSGREQFF. In DNA form, the CDR3 reads TGTGCCACCAGGTCCCAGGGAGGTAGCGGTCGGGAGCAGTTCTTC.

The chain couples TRBV20-1 to TRBJ2-3; 11 bases fit TRBD2. Trimming cost V 4 bases and J 1 base; bases outside gene matches: 4. Germline assignment: CDR1 DFQATT and CDR2 SNEGSKA (reference sequence). CDR3 length: 15 amino acids. CDR3 DNA: TGCAGTGCTACGGGACTAGCGGAAGGCACAGATACGCAGTATTTT. It codes for CSATGLAEGTDTQYF.

In its sample, this clonotype was seen many times. The chain uses TRBV6-2 or TRBV6-3 and TRBJ2-7; D may be TRBD1 or TRBD2 (5 bases each). Trimming stripped 6 bases from V and 4 bases from J, with 10 bases between. This CDR3 is 12 amino acids long. Per the germline V gene, CDR1 is MNHEY and CDR2 is SVGEGT. The CDR3 DNA follows: TGTGCCAGCAGCCAGGGAGTATACGAGCAGTACTTC. This translates into CASSQGVYEQYF.

This clonotype was counted only a few times. This rearrangement joins TRBV3-1 to TRBJ2-3; TRBD1 agrees at 7 bases. V lost 6 bases, J lost 4 bases, and 13 bases stayed unmatched. This CDR3 spans 16 amino acids. Germline lookup yields CDR1 LGHDT and CDR2 YNNKEL (reference sequence). Here the CDR3 reads CASSYRKGGVADTQYF. For the CDR3, the DNA is TGTGCCAGCAGTTACCGAAAAGGGGGCGTCGCAGATACGCAGTATTTT.

This clonotype turned up a few times. This chain's CDR3 is CASSLSEEPPNGMGETQYF. The CDR3 bases are TGTGCCAGCAGCTTGAGTGAGGAACCCCCCAATGGGATGGGTGAGACCCAGTACTTC. The V and J genes are TRBV5-6 and TRBJ2-5; D unresolved. The length of the CDR3 is 19 residues. Germline assignment: CDR1 SGHDT and CDR2 YYEEEE. Trimming stripped 1 base from V and 5 bases from J, with 27 bases between.

The CDR3 sequence is CASSRGRGSYEQYF. DNA of the CDR3: TGTGCCAGCAGCCGAGGACGGGGATCCTACGAGCAGTACTTC. The rearrangement uses TRBV3-1 and TRBJ2-7; D perhaps matches TRBD2 (5 bases). Germline V gene sequence: CDR1 LGHDT, CDR2 YNNKEL (reference sequence). The V end lost 4 bases, the J end lost 1 base, and 11 bases lay between the germline ends. The CDR3 covers 14 residues.

The chain links TRBV30 to TRBJ2-3, with D uncertain. The germline V and J ends were trimmed by 3 bases and 0 bases, with 10 bases remaining between them. CDR3 length: 14 amino acids. Germline loops: CDR1 GTSNPN, CDR2 SVGIG (reference sequence). The CDR3 here is CAWSRSSSTDTQYF. CDR3 DNA sequence: TGTGCCTGGAGCCGCTCCTCTAGCACAGATACGCAGTATTTT. The full variable domain, in which reference TRBV30 and TRBJ2-3 provide the parts outside the CDR3, is SQTIHQWPATLVQPVGSPLSLECTVEGTSNPNLYWYRQAAGRGLQLLFYSVGIGQISSEVPQNLSASRPQDRQFILSSKKLLLSDSGFYLCAWSRSSSTDTQYFGPGTRLTVL.

This clonotype has at least ten counts. This chain uses TRBV4-2 with TRBJ2-1; D gene ambiguous. Between the trimmed V and J ends, which lost 0 bases and 5 bases, there was a span of 8 bases. Germline V gene lookup returns CDR1 LGHNA and CDR2 YNFKEQ. The CDR3 loop spans 14 amino acids. The DNA for the CDR3 is TGTGCCAGCAGCCAAGATCCAGTTCACAATGAGCAGTTCTTC. This gives the protein CASSQDPVHNEQFF.

This clonotype appeared many times. DNA of the CDR3: TGCAGTGCCTCGGGGAACACTGAAGCTTTCTTT. It specifies CSASGNTEAFF. The rearrangement joins TRBV20-1 to TRBJ1-1; no reliable D call. The germline V gene has CDR1 DFQATT and CDR2 SNEGSKA (reference sequence). V lost 6 bases and J 1 base, leaving 6 bases between the germline ends. The CDR3 has 11 residues.

Of note for this clonotype: One junction end does not reproduce the germline sequence, and a read error may be involved. V gene TRBV14 combines with J gene TRBJ2-1; unclear D gene. This CDR3 spans 13 amino acids. Looked up from germline, CDR1 is SGHDN and CDR2 is FVKESK. Here the CDR3 DNA reads TGTGCCAGCAGCCAAGTTGATGGCAATAAGCAGTTCTTC. It yields the protein CASSQVDGNKQFF.

This clonotype was counted at least ten times. J is TRBJ1-1 and V is TRBV6-1; 9 bases line up with TRBD1. Germline lookup yields CDR1 MNHNS and CDR2 SASEGT. V was pared by 6 bases and J by 7 bases, with 6 bases of the junction left unmatched. CDR3 length equals 13 residues. The CDR3 nucleotides read TGTGCCAGCAGGGGACAGGGACTTTTTGAAGCTTTCTTT. Its protein is CASRGQGLFEAFF.

J is TRBJ2-7 and V is TRBV30; D is perhaps TRBD1 (5 bases). V was clipped by 0 bases and J by 2 bases, with 11 bases between them. The CDR3 spans 14 residues. Germline lookup yields CDR1 GTSNPN and CDR2 SVGIG (reference sequence). For the CDR3, the DNA is TGTGCCTGGAGTGTACGCAGGGTTACCTACGAGCAGTACTTC. Encoded protein: CAWSVRRVTYEQYF.

The sample holds many counts of this clonotype. The V and J genes are TRBV20-1 and TRBJ1-1; 8 bases fit TRBD1. The CDR3 has 19 amino acids. CDR1 and CDR2 from the germline V gene are DFQATT and SNEGSKA (reference sequence). V shed 0 bases, J shed 6 bases, and the junction held 21 bases outside the gene matches. The CDR3 here is CSARDGAPPQGGDVAEAFF. In DNA, the CDR3 is TGCAGTGCTAGAGATGGGGCCCCCCCACAGGGGGGTGATGTCGCTGAAGCTTTCTTT.

A few counts support this clonotype. The chain combines TRBV7-2 with TRBJ1-6; 8 nucleotides agree with TRBD1. V lost 1 base and J lost 8; bases outside the gene matches: 7. The germline gives CDR1 SGHTA, CDR2 FQGNSA. The CDR3 covers 16 residues. DNA for the CDR3: TGTGCCAGCAGCTTAGGAGGCAGGGGGCGTGATTCACCCCTCCACTTT. Amino acids: CASSLGGRGRDSPLHF. The variable domain in full, completed from reference TRBV7-2 and TRBJ1-6, reads GAGVSQSPSNKVTEKGKDVELRCDPISGHTALYWYRQSLGQGLEFLIYFQGNSAPDKSGLPSDRFSAERTGGSVSTLTIQRTQQEDSAVYLCASSLGGRGRDSPLHFGNGTRLTVT.

This chain links TRBV5-1 with TRBJ2-7, with 8 bases lining up with TRBD2. J gave up 2 bases and V 1 base, and 8 bases lay outside the gene matches. CDR3 size: 16 residues. Germline CDR1 and CDR2: SGHRS and YFSETQ. The CDR3, as DNA: TGCGCCAGCAGCTTGCAGCTCTCGGGACTAGCCTACGAGCAGTACTTC. Translation: CASSLQLSGLAYEQYF.

The V gene is TRBV11-2, the J gene TRBJ2-3, with D tentatively TRBD2 (5 bases). Germline CDR1 is SGHAT and CDR2 is FQNNGV. Trimming pared 5 bases from V and 0 bases from J, leaving 15 bases between. This CDR3 has 16 amino acids. This CDR3 is CASSLDAGPSTDTQYF. CDR3 coding DNA: TGTGCCAGCAGCCTGGACGCGGGCCCTAGCACAGATACGCAGTATTTT. The full variable domain, with the rest looked up from reference TRBV11-2 and TRBJ2-3, is EAGVAQSPRYKIIEKRQSVAFWCNPISGHATLYWYQQILGQGPKLLIQFQNNGVVDDSQLPKDRFSAERLKGVDSTLKIQPAKLEDSAVYLCASSLDAGPSTDTQYFGPGTRLTVL.

This clonotype was seen at least ten times. J is TRBJ2-1 and V is TRBV5-1; TRBD2 is a possible D gene (6 bases). Trimming shortened V by 0 bases and J by 4 bases, and 11 bases separated the two germline ends. This CDR3 has 15 amino acids. Germline CDR1 SGHRS, CDR2 YFSETQ. DNA for the CDR3: TGCGCCAGCAGCTTGGTCGGGAGTTGGTACAATGAGCAGTTCTTC. Translating gives CASSLVGSWYNEQFF.

This clonotype was seen ten or more times. One end of the junction is discordant with germline, which a read error may explain. The CDR3 region has the DNA TGTGCCAGTAGTTTCATCCGGGACCTGACCTTT. Its translation is CASSFIRDLTF. The V and J genes are TRBV19 and TRBJ1-3; a possible D gene is TRBD1 (5 bases). Germline lookup yields CDR1 LNHDA and CDR2 SQIVND (reference sequence). The length of the CDR3 is 11 residues. The full variable domain, its missing parts supplied by reference TRBV19 and TRBJ1-3, is DGGITQSPKYLFRKEGQNVTLSCEQNLNHDAMYWYRQDPGQGLRLIYYSQIVNDFQKGDIAEGYSVSREKKESFPLTVTSAQKNPTAFYLCASSFIRDLTFGEGSWLTVV.

V and J are TRBV11-2 and TRBJ1-1; TRBD1 matches at 9 bases. CDR3 length: 14 residues. In germline, CDR1 is SGHAT, CDR2 FQNNGV. The V and J ends lost 0 bases and 7 bases, in that order; junction bases with no gene match: 3. The CDR3, as DNA: TGTGCCAGCAGCTTAGACGGGACAGGGTTTGAAGCTTTCTTT. This gives the protein CASSLDGTGFEAFF.

This clonotype was detected a few times. The rearrangement joins TRBV20-1 to TRBJ1-1; tentative D call: TRBD1 (6 bases). CDR3 size: 19 residues. V was clipped by 0 bases and J by 7 bases, with 30 bases between them. Germline V gene sequence: CDR1 DFQATT, CDR2 SNEGSKA (reference sequence). The CDR3 sequence is CSARDLLGATAAHRGEAFF. The CDR3 coding sequence is TGCAGTGCTAGAGACCTCCTGGGGGCGACTGCCGCCCACCGGGGTGAAGCTTTCTTT.

This clonotype was counted at least ten times. The CDR3 DNA follows: TGTGCCAGCGAAGGTTCCGGAAACACCATATATTTT. Residues: CASEGSGNTIYF. This chain links TRBV6-1 with TRBJ1-3; D remains unclear. Germline V gives CDR1 MNHNS, CDR2 SASEGT. This CDR3 has 12 amino acids. Trimming removed 8 bases from V and 4 bases from J, with 9 bases in between.

This clonotype was counted at least ten times. This chain links TRBV7-2 with TRBJ1-1; D may be TRBD1 (5 bases). Germline V gene lookup returns CDR1 SGHTA and CDR2 FQGNSA. The CDR3 loop spans 15 amino acids. The germline V and J ends were trimmed by 5 bases and 6 bases, with 19 bases remaining between them. CDR3 protein: CASSLLGGTFSEAFF. For the CDR3, the DNA is TGTGCCAGCAGCCTTCTGGGGGGGACTTTTTCTGAAGCTTTCTTT.

There are a few counts of this clonotype. The chain joins TRBV18 to TRBJ2-7; TRBD2 agrees at 7 bases. Trimming cost V 3 bases and J 6 bases; bases outside gene matches: 8. Germline V gene lookup returns CDR1 KGHSH and CDR2 LQKENI. This CDR3 has 14 residues. This chain's CDR3 is CASSPEVAGSEQYF. The CDR3 nucleotides read TGTGCCAGCTCACCGGAGGTAGCGGGCTCCGAGCAGTACTTC.

This clonotype was counted ten times or more. This chain connects TRBV15 to TRBJ1-4; D call uncertain. The V gene lost 0 bases and the J gene lost 14 bases, with 16 bases spanning the gap. Germline V gives CDR1 LNHNV, CDR2 YYDKDF (reference sequence). The CDR3 spans 14 residues. The CDR3 loop reads CATSRDAREKRLFF. The CDR3 region has the DNA TGTGCCACCAGCAGAGATGCCCGGGAGAAAAGGCTGTTTTTT.

This clonotype has only a few counts. The rearrangement uses TRBV27 and TRBJ2-2; D possibly matches TRBD1 or TRBD2 (5 bases each). The CDR3 is 14 residues long. CDR1 MNHEY and CDR2 SMNVEV come from the germline V gene (reference sequence). The V gene lost 1 base and the J gene lost 6 bases, with 9 bases spanning the gap. CDR3 in amino acids: CASSLFMGAGELFF. The DNA for the CDR3 is TGTGCCAGCAGTTTATTCATGGGGGCCGGGGAGCTGTTTTTT.

This clonotype was seen many times. J is TRBJ1-5 and V is TRBV3-1; D perhaps matches TRBD1 (5 bases). Trimming left V 4 bases short and J 2 bases short, with 15 bases between. CDR1 is LGHDT and CDR2 is YNNKEL in the germline V gene (reference sequence). This CDR3 spans 16 amino acids. The CDR3 sequence is CASSPSQGVGNQPQHF. The CDR3 DNA sequence: TGTGCCAGCAGCCCGAGCCAAGGGGTTGGCAATCAGCCCCAGCATTTT.

The rearrangement uses TRBV28 and TRBJ2-7; tentative D call: TRBD2 (6 bases). The germline gives CDR1 MDHEN, CDR2 SYDVKM. This CDR3 region has 16 residues. Trimming took off 5 bases at V and 2 bases at J, with 19 bases between the two ends. CDR3 DNA: TGTGCCAGCAGTCTCCCCCTGGCGGGGTCAACCTACGAGCAGTACTTC. Encoded protein: CASSLPLAGSTYEQYF.